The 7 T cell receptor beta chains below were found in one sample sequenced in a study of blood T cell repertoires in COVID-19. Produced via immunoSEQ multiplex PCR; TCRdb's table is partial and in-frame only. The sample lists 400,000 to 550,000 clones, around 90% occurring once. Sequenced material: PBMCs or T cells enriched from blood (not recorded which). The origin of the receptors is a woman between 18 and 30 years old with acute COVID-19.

The CDR3 is CASSQDSGRGGFKKNIQYF. The CDR3 DNA follows: TGCGCCAGCAGCCAAGATAGCGGGCGTGGAGGGTTTAAGAAAAACATTCAGTACTTC. This rearrangement joins TRBV4-1 to TRBJ2-4; 7 bases align to TRBD2. Per the germline V gene, CDR1 is MGHRA and CDR2 is YSYEKL. The V gene end was trimmed by 0 bases and the J gene end by 4 bases; junction bases not matched to a gene: 15. The CDR3 spans 19 residues.

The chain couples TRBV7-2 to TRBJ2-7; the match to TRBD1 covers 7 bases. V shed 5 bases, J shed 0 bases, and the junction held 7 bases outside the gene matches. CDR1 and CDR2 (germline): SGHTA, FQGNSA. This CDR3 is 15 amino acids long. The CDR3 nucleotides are TGTGCCAGCAGCGGGCGACAGGGCGACTCCTACGAGCAGTACTTC. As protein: CASSGRQGDSYEQYF.

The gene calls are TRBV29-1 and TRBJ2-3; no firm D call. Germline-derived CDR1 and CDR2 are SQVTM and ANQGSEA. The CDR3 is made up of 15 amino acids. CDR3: CSDLNRKSSTDTQYF. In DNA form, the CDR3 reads TGCAGTGACCTAAACAGAAAATCTAGCACAGATACGCAGTATTTT.

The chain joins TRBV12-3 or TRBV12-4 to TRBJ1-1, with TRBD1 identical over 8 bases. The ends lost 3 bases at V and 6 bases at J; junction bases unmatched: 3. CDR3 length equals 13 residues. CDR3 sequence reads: CASSFSGGAEAFF. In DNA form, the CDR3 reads TGTGCCAGCAGTTTTTCAGGGGGCGCTGAAGCTTTCTTT.

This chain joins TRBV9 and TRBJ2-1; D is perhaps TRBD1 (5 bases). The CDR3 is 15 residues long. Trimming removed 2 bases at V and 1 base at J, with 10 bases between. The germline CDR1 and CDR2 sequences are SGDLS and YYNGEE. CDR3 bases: TGTGCCAGCAGCGTTACAGGTGTATCCTACAATGAGCAGTTCTTC. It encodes CASSVTGVSYNEQFF.

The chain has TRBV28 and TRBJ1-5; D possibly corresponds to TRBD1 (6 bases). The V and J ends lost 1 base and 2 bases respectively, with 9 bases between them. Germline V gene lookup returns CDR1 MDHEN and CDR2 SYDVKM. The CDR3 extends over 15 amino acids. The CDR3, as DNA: TGTGCCAGCAGTTTATACAGGGTACGCAATCAGCCCCAGCATTTT. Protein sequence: CASSLYRVRNQPQHF.

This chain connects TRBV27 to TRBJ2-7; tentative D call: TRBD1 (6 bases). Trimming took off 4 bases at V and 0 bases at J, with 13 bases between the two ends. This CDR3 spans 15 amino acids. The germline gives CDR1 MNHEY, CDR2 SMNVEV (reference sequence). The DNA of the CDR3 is TGTGCCAGCAGTTCCAACAGGGCCAACTCCTACGAGCAGTACTTC. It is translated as CASSSNRANSYEQYF.